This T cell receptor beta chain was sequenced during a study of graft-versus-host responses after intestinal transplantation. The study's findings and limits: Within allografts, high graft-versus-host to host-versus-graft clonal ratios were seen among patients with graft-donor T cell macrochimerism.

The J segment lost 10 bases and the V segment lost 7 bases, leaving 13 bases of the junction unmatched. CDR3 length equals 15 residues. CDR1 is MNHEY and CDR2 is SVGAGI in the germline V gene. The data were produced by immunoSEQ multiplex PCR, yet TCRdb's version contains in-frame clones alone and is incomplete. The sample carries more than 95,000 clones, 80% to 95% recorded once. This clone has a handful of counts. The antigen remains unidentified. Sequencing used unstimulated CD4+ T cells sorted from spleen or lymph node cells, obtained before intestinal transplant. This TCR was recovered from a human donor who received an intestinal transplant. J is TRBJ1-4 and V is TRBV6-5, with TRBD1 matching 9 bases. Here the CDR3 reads CASTELGQGRGKLFF. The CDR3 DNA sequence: TGTGCCAGCACGGAACTGGGACAGGGAAGAGGAAAACTGTTTTTT.